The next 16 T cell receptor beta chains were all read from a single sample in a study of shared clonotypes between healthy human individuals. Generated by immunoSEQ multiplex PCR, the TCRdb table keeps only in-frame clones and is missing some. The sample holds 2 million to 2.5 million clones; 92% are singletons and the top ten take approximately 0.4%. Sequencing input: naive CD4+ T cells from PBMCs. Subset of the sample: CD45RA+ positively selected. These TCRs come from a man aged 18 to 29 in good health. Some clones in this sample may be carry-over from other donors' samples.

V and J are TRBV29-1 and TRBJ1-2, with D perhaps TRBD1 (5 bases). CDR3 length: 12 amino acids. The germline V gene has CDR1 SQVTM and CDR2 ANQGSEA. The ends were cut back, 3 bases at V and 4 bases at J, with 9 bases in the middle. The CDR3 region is CSVERGVYGYTF. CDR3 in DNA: TGCAGCGTTGAGCGGGGGGTCTATGGCTACACCTTC. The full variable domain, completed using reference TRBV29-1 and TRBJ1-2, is SAVISQKPSRDICQRGTSLTIQCQVDSQVTMMFWYRQQPGQSLTLIATANQGSEATYESGFVIDKFPISRPNLTFSTLTVSNMSPEDSSIYLCSVERGVYGYTFGSGTRLTVV.

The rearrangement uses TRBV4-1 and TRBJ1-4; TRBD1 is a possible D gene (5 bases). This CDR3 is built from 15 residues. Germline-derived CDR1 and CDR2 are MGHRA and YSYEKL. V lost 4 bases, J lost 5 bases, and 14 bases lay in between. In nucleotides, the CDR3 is TGCGCCAGCAGCCCACCAGGGCAAGAGAATGAAAAACTGTTTTTT. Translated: CASSPPGQENEKLFF.

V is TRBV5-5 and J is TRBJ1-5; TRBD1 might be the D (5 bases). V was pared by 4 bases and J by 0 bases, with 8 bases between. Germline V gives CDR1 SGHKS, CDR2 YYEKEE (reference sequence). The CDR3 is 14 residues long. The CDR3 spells CASSRTLSNQPQHF. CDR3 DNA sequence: TGTGCCAGCAGCCGGACACTTAGCAATCAGCCCCAGCATTTT.

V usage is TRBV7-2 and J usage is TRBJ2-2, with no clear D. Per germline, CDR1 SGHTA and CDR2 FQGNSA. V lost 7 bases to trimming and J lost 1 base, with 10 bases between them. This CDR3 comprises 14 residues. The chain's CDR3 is CASNLVRNTGELFF. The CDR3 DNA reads TGTGCCAGCAACCTCGTCCGGAACACCGGGGAGCTGTTTTTT.

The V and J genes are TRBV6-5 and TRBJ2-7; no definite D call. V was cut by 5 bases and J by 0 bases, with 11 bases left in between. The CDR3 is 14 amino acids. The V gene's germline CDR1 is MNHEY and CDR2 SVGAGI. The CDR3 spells CASSQAPSSYEQYF. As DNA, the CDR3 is TGTGCCAGCAGTCAAGCACCAAGCTCCTACGAGCAGTACTTC.

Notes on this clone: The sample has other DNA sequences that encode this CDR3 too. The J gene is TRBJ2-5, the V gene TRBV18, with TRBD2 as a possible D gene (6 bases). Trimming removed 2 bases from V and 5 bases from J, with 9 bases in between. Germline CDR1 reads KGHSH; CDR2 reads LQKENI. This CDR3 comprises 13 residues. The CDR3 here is CASSPGAGETQYF. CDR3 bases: TGTGCCAGCTCACCAGGGGCGGGGGAGACCCAGTACTTC. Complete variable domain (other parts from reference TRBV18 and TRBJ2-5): NAGVMQNPRHLVRRRGQEARLRCSPMKGHSHVYWYRQLPEEGLKFMVYLQKENIIDESGMPKERFSAEFPKEGPSILRIQQVVRGDSAAYFCASSPGAGETQYFGPGTRLLVL.

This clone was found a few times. Written as DNA, the CDR3 is TGTGCCAGTAGCCCAAGCATTGCGACTGAAGCTTTCTTT. Translation gives CASSPSIATEAFF. The rearrangement links TRBV19 to TRBJ1-1; D unclear. V lost 6 bases and J 5 bases, leaving 13 bases between the germline ends. CDR3 length equals 13 residues. CDR1 and CDR2 from the germline V gene are LNHDA and SQIVND (reference sequence).

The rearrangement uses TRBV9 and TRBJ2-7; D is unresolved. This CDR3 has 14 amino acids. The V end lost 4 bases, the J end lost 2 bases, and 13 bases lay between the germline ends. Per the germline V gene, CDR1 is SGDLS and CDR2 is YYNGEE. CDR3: CASSPSDGPYEQYF. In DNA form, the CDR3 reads TGTGCCAGCAGCCCCTCGGACGGACCCTACGAGCAGTACTTC.

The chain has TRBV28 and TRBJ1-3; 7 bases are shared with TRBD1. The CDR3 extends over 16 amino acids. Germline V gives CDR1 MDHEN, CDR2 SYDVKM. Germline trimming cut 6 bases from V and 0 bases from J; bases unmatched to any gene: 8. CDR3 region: CASSAMGQRSGNTIYF. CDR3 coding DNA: TGTGCCAGCAGCGCGATGGGACAGCGCTCTGGAAACACCATATATTTT.

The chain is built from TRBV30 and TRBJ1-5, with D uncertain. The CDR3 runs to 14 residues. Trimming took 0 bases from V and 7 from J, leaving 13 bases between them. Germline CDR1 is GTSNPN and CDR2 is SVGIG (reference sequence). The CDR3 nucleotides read TGTGCCTGGAGTGTACTATCCAGAAACCAGCCCCAGCATTTT. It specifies CAWSVLSRNQPQHF.

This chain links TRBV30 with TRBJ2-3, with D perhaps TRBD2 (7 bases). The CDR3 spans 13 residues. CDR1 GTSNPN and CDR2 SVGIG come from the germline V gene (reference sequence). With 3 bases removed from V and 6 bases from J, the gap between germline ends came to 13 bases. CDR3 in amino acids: CAWSQRGGDTQYF. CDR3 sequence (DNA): TGTGCCTGGAGCCAAAGGGGGGGCGATACGCAGTATTTT.

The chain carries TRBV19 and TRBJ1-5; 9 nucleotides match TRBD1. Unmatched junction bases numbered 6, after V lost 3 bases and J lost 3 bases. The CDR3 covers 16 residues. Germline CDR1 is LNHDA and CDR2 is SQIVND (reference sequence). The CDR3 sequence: CASSMGQGGVNQPQHF. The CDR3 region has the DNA TGTGCCAGTAGTATGGGACAGGGAGGGGTCAATCAGCCCCAGCATTTT.

CDR3 in DNA: TGTGCCAGCAGTTTATTGATGAGGGGATCCGGACGGGGGACTAGCGGGAGGTACAATGAGCAGTTCTTC. Its protein product is CASSLLMRGSGRGTSGRYNEQFF. The chain combines TRBV27 with TRBJ2-1, with TRBD2 matching over 15 bases. After removal of 1 base from V and 4 bases from J, the junction contained 20 bases not matched to a gene. From germline, CDR1 is MNHEY and CDR2 SMNVEV (reference sequence). The CDR3 covers 23 residues.

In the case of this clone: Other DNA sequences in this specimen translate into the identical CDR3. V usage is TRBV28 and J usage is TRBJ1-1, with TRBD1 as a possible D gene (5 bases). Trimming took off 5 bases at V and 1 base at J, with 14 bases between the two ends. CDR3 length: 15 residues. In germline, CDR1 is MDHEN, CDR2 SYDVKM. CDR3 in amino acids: CASSTPGTGNTEAFF. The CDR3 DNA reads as TGTGCCAGCAGTACCCCAGGGACGGGGAACACTGAAGCTTTCTTT.

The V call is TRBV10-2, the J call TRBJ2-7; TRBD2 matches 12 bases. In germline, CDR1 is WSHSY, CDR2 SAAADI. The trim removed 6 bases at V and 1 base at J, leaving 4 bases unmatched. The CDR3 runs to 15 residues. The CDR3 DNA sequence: TGCGCCAGCAGCCCCGGACTAGCGGGGTCCTACGAGCAGTACTTC. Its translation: CASSPGLAGSYEQYF.

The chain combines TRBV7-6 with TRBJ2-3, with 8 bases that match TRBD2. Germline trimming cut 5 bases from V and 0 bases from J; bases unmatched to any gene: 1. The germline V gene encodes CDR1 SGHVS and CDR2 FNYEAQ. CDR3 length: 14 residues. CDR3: CASSPGGSTDTQYF. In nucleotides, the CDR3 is TGTGCCAGCAGCCCGGGGGGGAGCACAGATACGCAGTATTTT.